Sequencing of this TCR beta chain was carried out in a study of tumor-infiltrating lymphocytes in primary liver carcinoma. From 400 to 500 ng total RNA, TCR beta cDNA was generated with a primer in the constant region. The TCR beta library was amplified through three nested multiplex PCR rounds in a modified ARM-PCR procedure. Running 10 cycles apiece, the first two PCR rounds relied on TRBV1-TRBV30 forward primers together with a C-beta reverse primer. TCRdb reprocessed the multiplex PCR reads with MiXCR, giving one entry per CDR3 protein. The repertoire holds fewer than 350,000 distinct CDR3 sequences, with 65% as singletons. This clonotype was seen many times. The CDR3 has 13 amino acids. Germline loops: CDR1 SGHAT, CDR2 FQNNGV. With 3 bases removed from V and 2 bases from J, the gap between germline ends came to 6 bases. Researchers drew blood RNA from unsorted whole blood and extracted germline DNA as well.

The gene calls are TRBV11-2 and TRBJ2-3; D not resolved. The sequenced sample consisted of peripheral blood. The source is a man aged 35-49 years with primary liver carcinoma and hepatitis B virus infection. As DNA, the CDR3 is TGTGCCAGCAGCTTCCTATCCACAGATACGCAGTATTTT. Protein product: CASSFLSTDTQYF.